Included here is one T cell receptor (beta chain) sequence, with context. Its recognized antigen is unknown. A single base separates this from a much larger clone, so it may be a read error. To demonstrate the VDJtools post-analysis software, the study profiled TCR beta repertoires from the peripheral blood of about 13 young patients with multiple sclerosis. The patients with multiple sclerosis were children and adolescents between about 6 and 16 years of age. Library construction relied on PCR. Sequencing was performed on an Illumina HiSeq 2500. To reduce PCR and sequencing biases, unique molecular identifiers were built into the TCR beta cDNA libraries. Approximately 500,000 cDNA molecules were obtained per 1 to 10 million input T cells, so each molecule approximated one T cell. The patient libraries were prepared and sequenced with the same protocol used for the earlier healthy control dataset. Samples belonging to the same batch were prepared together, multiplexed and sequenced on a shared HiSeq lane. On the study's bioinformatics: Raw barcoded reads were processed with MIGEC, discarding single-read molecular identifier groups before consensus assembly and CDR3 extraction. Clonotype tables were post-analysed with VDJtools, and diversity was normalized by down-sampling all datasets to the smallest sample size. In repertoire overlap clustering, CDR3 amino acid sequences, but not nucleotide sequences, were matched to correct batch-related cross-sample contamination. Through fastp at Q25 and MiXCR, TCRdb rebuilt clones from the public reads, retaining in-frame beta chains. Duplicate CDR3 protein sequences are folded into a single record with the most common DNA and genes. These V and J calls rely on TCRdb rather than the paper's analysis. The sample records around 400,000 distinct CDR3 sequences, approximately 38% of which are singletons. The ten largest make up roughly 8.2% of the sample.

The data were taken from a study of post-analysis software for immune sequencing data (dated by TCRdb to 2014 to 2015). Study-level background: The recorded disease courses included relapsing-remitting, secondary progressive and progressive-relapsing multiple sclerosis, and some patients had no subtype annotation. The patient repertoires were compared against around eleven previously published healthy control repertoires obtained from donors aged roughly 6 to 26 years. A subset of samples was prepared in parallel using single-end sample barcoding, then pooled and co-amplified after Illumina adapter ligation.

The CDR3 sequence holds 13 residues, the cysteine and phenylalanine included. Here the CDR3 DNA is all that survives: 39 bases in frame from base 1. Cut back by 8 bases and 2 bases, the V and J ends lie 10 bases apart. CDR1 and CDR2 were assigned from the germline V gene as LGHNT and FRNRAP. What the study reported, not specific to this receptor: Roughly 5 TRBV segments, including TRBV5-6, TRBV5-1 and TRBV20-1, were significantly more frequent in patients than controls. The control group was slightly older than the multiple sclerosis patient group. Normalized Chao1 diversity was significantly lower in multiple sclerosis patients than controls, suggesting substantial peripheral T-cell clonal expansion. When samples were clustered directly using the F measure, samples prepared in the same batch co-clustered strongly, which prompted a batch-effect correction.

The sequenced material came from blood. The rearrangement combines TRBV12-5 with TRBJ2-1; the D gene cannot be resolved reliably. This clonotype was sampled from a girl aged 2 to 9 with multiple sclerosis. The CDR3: CASTLGPYNEQFF. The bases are TGTGCTAGTACCCTTGGGCCCTACAATGAGCAGTTCTTC.